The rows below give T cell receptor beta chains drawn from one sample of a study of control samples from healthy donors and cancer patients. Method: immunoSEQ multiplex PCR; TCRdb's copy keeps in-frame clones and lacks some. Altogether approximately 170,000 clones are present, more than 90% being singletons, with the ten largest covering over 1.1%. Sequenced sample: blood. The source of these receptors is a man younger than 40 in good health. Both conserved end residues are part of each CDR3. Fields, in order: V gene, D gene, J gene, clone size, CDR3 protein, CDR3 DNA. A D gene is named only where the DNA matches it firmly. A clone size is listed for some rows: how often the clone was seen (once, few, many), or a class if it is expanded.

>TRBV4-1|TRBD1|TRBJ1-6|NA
CASSQAGTAYNSPLHF
TGCGCCAGCAGCCAAGCTGGGACAGCCTATAATTCACCCCTCCACTTT
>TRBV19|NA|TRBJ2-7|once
CASSASGSSSYEQYF
TGTGCCAGTAGTGCCTCCGGGTCGAGCTCCTACGAGCAGTACTTC
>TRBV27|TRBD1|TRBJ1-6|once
CASHSGTGAYPLHF
TGTGCCAGCCACTCCGGGACAGGGGCCTACCCCCTCCACTTT
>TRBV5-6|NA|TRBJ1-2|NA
CASSSPYGGAYGYTF
TGTGCCAGCAGCTCACCCTACGGGGGGGCCTATGGCTACACCTTC
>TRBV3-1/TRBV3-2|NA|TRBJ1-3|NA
CASSSGRSSGNTIYF
TGTGCCAGCAGCTCTGGACGGAGCTCTGGAAACACCATATATTTT
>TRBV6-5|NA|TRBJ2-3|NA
CASRPGLPYTQYF
TGTGCCAGCAGACCTGGGCTTCCTTATACGCAGTATTTT
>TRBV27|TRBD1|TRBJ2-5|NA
CASSLLNVRGRPGETQYF
TGTGCCAGCAGTTTATTGAACGTCAGGGGGCGCCCCGGGGAGACCCAGTACTTC
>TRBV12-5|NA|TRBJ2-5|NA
CASGLEDRQTQYF
TGTGCTAGTGGTTTGGAGGACCGGCAGACCCAGTACTTC
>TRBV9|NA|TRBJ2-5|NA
CASSMFLGQLETQYF
TGTGCCAGCAGCATGTTCTTGGGGCAGCTCGAGACCCAGTACTTC
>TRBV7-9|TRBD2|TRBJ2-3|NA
CASSASRWTSGQTADTQYF
TGTGCCAGCAGCGCCTCTCGTTGGACTAGCGGCCAAACGGCGGATACGCAGTATTTT
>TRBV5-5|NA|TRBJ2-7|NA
CASTGPGPYEQYF
TGTGCCAGCACAGGCCCGGGCCCTTACGAGCAGTACTTC
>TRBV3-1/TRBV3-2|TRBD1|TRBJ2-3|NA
CASSLRTGGDRNTQYF
TGTGCCAGCAGCCTTCGGACAGGGGGCGATAGGAATACGCAGTATTTT
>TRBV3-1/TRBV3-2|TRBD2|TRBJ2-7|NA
CASSQARASGRGNEQYF
TGTGCCAGCAGCCAGGCAAGGGCCAGCGGGAGAGGCAACGAGCAGTACTTC
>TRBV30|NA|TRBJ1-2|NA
CAWSVQATDGYTF
TGTGCCTGGAGTGTACAGGCGACCGATGGCTACACCTTC
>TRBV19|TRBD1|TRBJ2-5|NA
CASSVQGGQETQYF
TGTGCCAGTAGTGTACAGGGGGGACAAGAGACCCAGTACTTC
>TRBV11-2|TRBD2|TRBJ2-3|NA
CASSPDLAGGLNTQYF
TGTGCCAGCAGCCCCGACCTAGCGGGGGGGCTGAATACGCAGTATTTT
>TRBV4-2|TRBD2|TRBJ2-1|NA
CASSQDRAGGYNEQFF
TGTGCCAGCAGCCAAGACCGGGCGGGAGGGTACAATGAGCAGTTCTTC
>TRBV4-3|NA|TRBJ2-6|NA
CASSQRNPGANVLTF
TGCGCCAGCAGCCAGCGAAACCCTGGGGCCAACGTCCTGACTTTC
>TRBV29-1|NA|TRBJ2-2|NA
CSAVDSTNTGELFF
TGCAGCGCGGTTGACAGCACGAACACCGGGGAGCTGTTTTTT
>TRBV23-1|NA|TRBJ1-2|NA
CASSQKISVGGAQYGYTF
TGCGCCAGCAGTCAAAAAATTTCGGTGGGGGGCGCACAGTATGGCTACACCTTC
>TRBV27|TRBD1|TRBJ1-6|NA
CASSSIPGQGDSPLHF
TGTGCCAGCAGTTCAATCCCGGGACAGGGGGATTCACCCCTCCACTTT
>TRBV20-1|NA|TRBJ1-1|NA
CSALGGRAFF
TGCAGTGCCTTGGGCGGGCGCGCTTTCTTT
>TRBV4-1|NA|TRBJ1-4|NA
CASSQVFGTNEKLFF
TGCGCCAGCAGCCAAGTTTTTGGGACTAATGAAAAACTGTTTTTT
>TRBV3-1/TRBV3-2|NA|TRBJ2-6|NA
CASSQESALSGANVLTF
TGTGCCAGCAGCCAAGAGAGTGCGCTCTCTGGGGCCAACGTCCTGACTTTC
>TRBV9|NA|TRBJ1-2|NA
CASSVALGLDGGYTF
TGTGCCAGCAGCGTAGCTTTGGGGCTCGATGGAGGCTACACCTTC
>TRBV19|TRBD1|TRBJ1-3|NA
CASTPITGGFGNTIYF
TGTGCCAGTACCCCGATCACAGGGGGCTTTGGAAACACCATATATTTT
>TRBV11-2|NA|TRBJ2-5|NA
CASSLTPDGVQETQYF
TGTGCCAGCAGCTTAACTCCGGATGGGGTCCAAGAGACCCAGTACTTC
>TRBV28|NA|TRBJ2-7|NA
CASGLRPSRYEQYF
TGTGCCAGCGGATTGCGACCGTCACGCTACGAGCAGTACTTC
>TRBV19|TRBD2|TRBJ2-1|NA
CASTLGLASNEQFF
TGTGCCAGTACTCTGGGACTAGCTTCGAATGAGCAGTTCTTC
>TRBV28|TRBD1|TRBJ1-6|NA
CASSWGTGGMNSPLHF
TGTGCCAGCAGCTGGGGGACAGGGGGTATGAATTCACCCCTCCACTTT
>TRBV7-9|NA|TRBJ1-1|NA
CASSVPRNTEAFF
TGTGCCAGCAGCGTCCCACGGAACACTGAAGCTTTCTTT
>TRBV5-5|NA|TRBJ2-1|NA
CASSGPRNEQFF
TGTGCCAGCAGCGGCCCCAGGAATGAGCAGTTCTTC
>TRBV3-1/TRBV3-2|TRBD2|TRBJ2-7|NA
CASSQGLDPAYEQYF
TGTGCCAGCAGCCAGGGACTAGACCCCGCCTACGAGCAGTACTTC
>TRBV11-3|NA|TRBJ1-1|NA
CASTIPGEVTEAFF
TGTGCCAGCACCATCCCCGGGGAGGTGACTGAAGCTTTCTTT
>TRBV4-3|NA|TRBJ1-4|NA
CASSQDVRGEKLFF
TGCGCCAGCAGCCAAGATGTGAGGGGGGAAAAACTGTTTTTT
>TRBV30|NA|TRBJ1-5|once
CAWSVRGGLDQPQHF
TGTGCCTGGAGTGTAAGGGGAGGTCTCGATCAGCCCCAGCATTTT
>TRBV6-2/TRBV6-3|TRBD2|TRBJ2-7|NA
CASSPPRLAGRNLEQYF
TGTGCCAGCAGCCCCCCGCGACTAGCGGGGCGAAACCTCGAGCAGTACTTC
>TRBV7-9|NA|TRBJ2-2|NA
CASSLVENTGELFF
TGTGCCAGCAGCTTGGTAGAGAACACCGGGGAGCTGTTTTTT
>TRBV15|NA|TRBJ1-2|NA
CATSRGFNREDNYGYTF
TGTGCCACCAGCAGAGGGTTCAACAGGGAGGATAACTATGGCTACACCTTC
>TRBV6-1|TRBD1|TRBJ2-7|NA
CASSEYRGAYEQYF
TGTGCCAGCAGTGAATACAGGGGGGCCTACGAGCAGTACTTC
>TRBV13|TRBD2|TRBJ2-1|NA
CASSPMLSGSSYNEQFF
TGTGCCAGCAGCCCCATGCTAAGCGGGAGCTCCTACAATGAGCAGTTCTTC
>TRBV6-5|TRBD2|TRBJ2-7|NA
CASRVTGTRFHEQYF
TGTGCCAGCAGAGTAACCGGGACTAGGTTCCACGAGCAGTACTTC
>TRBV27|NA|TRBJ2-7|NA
CASSLGTSYEQYF
TGTGCCAGCAGTTTAGGGACGTCCTACGAGCAGTACTTC
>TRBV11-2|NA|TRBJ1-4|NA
CASKWAGQNEKLFF
TGTGCCAGCAAATGGGCAGGGCAAAATGAAAAACTGTTTTTT
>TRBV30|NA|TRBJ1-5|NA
CAWTTERGQPQHF
TGTGCCTGGACCACCGAGCGGGGGCAGCCCCAGCATTTT
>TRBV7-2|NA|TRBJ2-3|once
CARASTDTQYF
TGTGCCAGGGCTTCTACAGATACGCAGTATTTT
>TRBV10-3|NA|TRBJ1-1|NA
CAISQANTEAFF
TGTGCCATCAGTCAGGCGAACACTGAAGCTTTCTTT
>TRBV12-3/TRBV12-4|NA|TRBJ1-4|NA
CASSRGANEKLFF
TGTGCCAGCTCCCGGGGAGCTAATGAAAAACTGTTTTTT
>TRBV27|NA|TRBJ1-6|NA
CASSPLSTGKGGSYNSPLHF
TGTGCCAGCAGTCCCCTGTCAACAGGGAAGGGCGGCTCCTATAATTCACCCCTCCACTTT
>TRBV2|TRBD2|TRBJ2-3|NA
CASRQGLAVFSTDTQYF
TGTGCCAGCAGACAGGGACTAGCGGTTTTTAGCACAGATACGCAGTATTTT
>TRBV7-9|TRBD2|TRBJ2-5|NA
CASSLAGFQETQYF
TGTGCCAGCAGTCTAGCGGGATTCCAAGAGACCCAGTACTTC
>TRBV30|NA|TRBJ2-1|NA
CAWSPVSGHNEQFF
TGTGCCTGGAGCCCCGTTTCGGGTCACAATGAGCAGTTCTTC
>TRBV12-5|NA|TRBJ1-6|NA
CASGAGLHSPLHF
TGTGCTAGTGGTGCAGGGCTACACTCACCCCTCCACTTT
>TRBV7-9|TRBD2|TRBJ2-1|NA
CASSLAQRGLMSYNEQFF
TGTGCCAGCAGCTTAGCCCAGAGGGGACTAATGTCTTACAATGAGCAGTTCTTC
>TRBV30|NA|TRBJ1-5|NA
CAWSGAPHQPQHF
TGTGCCTGGAGTGGGGCCCCCCATCAGCCCCAGCATTTT
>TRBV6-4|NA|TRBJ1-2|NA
CATQSGRVYGYTF
TGTGCCACCCAAAGCGGCAGGGTTTATGGCTACACCTTC
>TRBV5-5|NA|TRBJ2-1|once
CASSFDFGRREQFF
TGTGCCAGCAGCTTCGATTTTGGCAGACGGGAGCAGTTCTTC